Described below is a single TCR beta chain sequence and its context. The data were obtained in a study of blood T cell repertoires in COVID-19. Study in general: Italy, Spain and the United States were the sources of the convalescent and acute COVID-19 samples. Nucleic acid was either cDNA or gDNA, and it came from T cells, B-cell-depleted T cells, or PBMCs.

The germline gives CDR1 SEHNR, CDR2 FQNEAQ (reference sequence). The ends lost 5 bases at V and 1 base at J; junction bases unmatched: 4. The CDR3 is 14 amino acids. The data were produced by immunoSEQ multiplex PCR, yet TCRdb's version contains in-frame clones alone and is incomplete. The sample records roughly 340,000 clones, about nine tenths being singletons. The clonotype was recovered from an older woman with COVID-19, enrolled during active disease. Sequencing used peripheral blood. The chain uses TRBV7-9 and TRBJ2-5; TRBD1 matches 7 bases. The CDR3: CASSRQGLQETQYF. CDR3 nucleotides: TGTGCCAGCAGCAGACAGGGTCTCCAAGAGACCCAGTACTTC. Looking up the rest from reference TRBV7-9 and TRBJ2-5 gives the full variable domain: DTGVSQNPRHKITKRGQNVTFRCDPISEHNRLYWYRQTLGQGPEFLTYFQNEAQLEKSRLLSDRFSAERPKGSFSTLEIQRTEQGDSAMYLCASSRQGLQETQYFGPGTRLLVL.